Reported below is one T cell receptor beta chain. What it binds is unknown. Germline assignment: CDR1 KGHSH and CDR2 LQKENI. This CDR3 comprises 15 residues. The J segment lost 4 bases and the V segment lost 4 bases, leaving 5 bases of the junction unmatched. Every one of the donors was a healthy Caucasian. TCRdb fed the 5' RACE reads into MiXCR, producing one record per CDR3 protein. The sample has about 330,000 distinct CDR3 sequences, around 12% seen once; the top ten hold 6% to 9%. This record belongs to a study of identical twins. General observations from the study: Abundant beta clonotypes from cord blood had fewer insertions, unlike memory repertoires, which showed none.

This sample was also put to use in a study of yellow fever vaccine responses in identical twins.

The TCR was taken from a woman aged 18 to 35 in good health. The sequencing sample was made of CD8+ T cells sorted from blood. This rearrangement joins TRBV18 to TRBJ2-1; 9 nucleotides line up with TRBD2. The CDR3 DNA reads TGTGCCAGCTCACGCGAGGCGGGAGGGTACAATGAGCAGTTCTTC. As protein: CASSREAGGYNEQFF.